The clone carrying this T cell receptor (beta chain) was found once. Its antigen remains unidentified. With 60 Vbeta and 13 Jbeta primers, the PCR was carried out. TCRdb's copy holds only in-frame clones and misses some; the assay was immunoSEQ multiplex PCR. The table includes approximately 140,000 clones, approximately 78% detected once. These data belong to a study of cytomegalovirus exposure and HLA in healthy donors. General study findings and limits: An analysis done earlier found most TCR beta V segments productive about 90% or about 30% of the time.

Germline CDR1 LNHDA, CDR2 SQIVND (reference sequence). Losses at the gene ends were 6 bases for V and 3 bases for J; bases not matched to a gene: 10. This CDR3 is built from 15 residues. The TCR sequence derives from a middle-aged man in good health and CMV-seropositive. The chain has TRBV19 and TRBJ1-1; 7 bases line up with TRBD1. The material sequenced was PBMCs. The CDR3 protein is CASRPGTARDTEAFF. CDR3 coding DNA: TGTGCCAGTAGGCCCGGGACAGCCCGTGACACTGAAGCTTTCTTT. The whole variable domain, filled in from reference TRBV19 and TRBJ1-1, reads DGGITQSPKYLFRKEGQNVTLSCEQNLNHDAMYWYRQDPGQGLRLIYYSQIVNDFQKGDIAEGYSVSREKKESFPLTVTSAQKNPTAFYLCASRPGTARDTEAFFGQGTRLTVV.